Following are 28 T cell receptor beta chains from one sample sequenced in a study of blood T cells in healthy people across ages. Primers used in a second PCR of roughly 6 to 11 cycles were a sample-barcoded 5' primer and a J-beta primer mix. TCRdb fed the 5' RACE reads into MiXCR, producing one record per CDR3 protein. The table lists around 1,500,000 distinct CDR3 sequences, approximately 30% of them singletons. The sample comprised blood. The receptors stem from a woman aged 25 to 39 in good health.

In the case of this clonotype: One end of the junction is discordant with germline, which a read error may explain. The chain links TRBV29-1 to TRBJ1-2; no definite D call. The V gene's germline CDR1 is SQVTM and CDR2 ANQGSEA. This CDR3 is 12 amino acids long. The DNA of the CDR3 is TGCAGCGTTGAGACTGAGGTCTATGGCCACACCTTC. This sequence encodes CSVETEVYGHTF.

This clonotype came up many times. This sequence joins TRBV7-8 and TRBJ1-2; D call uncertain. This CDR3 spans 14 amino acids. From germline, CDR1 is SGHVS and CDR2 FQNEAQ. V lost 4 bases and J lost 2, with 11 bases in between. The CDR3 nucleotides are TGTGCCAGCAGCTCAGATCTGGGGAACTATGGCTACACCTTC. Protein: CASSSDLGNYGYTF.

This clonotype was detected a few times. The rearrangement joins TRBV3-1 to TRBJ1-2, with D perhaps TRBD1 (5 bases). Germline lookup yields CDR1 LGHDT and CDR2 YNNKEL (reference sequence). Trimming pared 2 bases from V and 3 bases from J, leaving 10 bases between. The CDR3 is 14 residues long. The CDR3 bases are TGTGCCAGCAGCCAAAACGGGGGGGACTATGGCTACACCTTC. Translation gives CASSQNGGDYGYTF. Complete variable domain (other parts from reference TRBV3-1 and TRBJ1-2): DTAVSQTPKYLVTQMGNDKSIKCEQNLGHDTMYWYKQDSKKFLKIMFSYNNKELIINETVPNRFSPKSPDKAHLNLHINSLELGDSAVYFCASSQNGGDYGYTFGSGTRLTVV.

The V call is TRBV6-2 or TRBV6-3, the J call TRBJ2-2, with D tentatively TRBD2 (5 bases). Per the germline V gene, CDR1 is MNHEY and CDR2 is SVGEGT. Deletions cut 6 bases from V and 7 bases from J, with 12 bases between. The CDR3 runs to 13 residues. The CDR3 DNA reads TGTGCCAGCAGATACGCGGGCAGCGGGGAGCTGTTTTTT. Encoded protein: CASRYAGSGELFF.

The V call is TRBV7-9, the J call TRBJ1-1; D is uncertain. The germline V and J ends were trimmed by 7 bases and 2 bases, with 14 bases remaining between them. CDR1 is SEHNR, CDR2 FQNEAQ, per germline (reference sequence). CDR3 length equals 14 residues. This CDR3 reads CASISGGVNTEAFF. CDR3 bases: TGTGCCAGCATCTCCGGCGGAGTCAACACTGAAGCTTTCTTT.

Ten or more counts support this clonotype. J is TRBJ2-1 and V is TRBV4-1; 8 positions agree with TRBD2. Germline V gene lookup returns CDR1 MGHRA and CDR2 YSYEKL. The CDR3 consists of 16 residues. V lost 2 bases, J lost 2 bases, and 5 bases stayed unmatched. CDR3 nucleotide sequence: TGCGCCAGCAGCCAATCCGGGACTAGAACCTACAATGAGCAGTTCTTC. Translated, it gives CASSQSGTRTYNEQFF.

As concerns this clonotype: The conserved phenylalanine or tryptophan normally closing the CDR3 is absent here, so this likely arose from a read error. The chain is built from TRBV20-1 and TRBJ1-2; D remains unclear. V was trimmed by 1 base and J by 1 base, leaving 10 bases between them. Per the germline V gene, CDR1 is DFQATT and CDR2 is SNEGSKA (reference sequence). This CDR3 spans 14 amino acids. The CDR3 coding sequence is TGCAGTGCTAGAGGGCAGGCTCTTAACTATGGCTACACCTTA. The encoded protein is CSARGQALNYGYTL.

V is TRBV6-2 or TRBV6-3 and J is TRBJ2-4, with D possibly TRBD2 on 6 matching bases. Between the trimmed V and J ends, which lost 6 bases and 7 bases, there was a span of 13 bases. CDR3 size: 13 residues. CDR1 is MNHEY and CDR2 is SVGEGT in the germline V gene. CDR3 amino acids: CASRRDSENIQYF. CDR3 DNA sequence: TGTGCCAGCAGGAGGGACTCTGAGAACATTCAGTACTTC.

This clonotype was counted only a few times. CDR3 region: CASSFNPDSNQPQHF. DNA for the CDR3: TGCGCCAGCAGCTTTAATCCCGATAGCAATCAGCCCCAGCATTTT. J is TRBJ1-5 and V is TRBV5-1; the D is unclear. The CDR3 has 15 amino acids. The V gene's germline CDR1 is SGHRS and CDR2 YFSETQ. The V gene lost 2 bases and the J gene lost 0 bases, with 9 bases spanning the gap.

This chain joins TRBV15 and TRBJ2-6; D tentatively fits TRBD1 or TRBD2 (5 bases each). The V end was cut by 6 bases, the J end by 8 bases, with 23 bases between. The CDR3 runs 17 residues. Germline V gene sequence: CDR1 LNHNV, CDR2 YYDKDF (reference sequence). The CDR3 nucleotides read TGTGCCACCAGAGAAGGGACCGGACGGGCCGGGACCAACGTCCTGACTTTC. Translated: CATREGTGRAGTNVLTF.

This clonotype was detected ten times or more. The chain carries TRBV20-1 and TRBJ2-7; 7 bases match TRBD2. The germline V gene encodes CDR1 DFQATT and CDR2 SNEGSKA (reference sequence). The trim removed 4 bases at V and 2 bases at J, leaving 11 bases unmatched. The CDR3 runs to 15 residues. CDR3 amino acids: CSAKLSGFLTYEQYF. CDR3 nucleotides: TGCAGTGCTAAACTTAGCGGGTTTTTAACCTACGAGCAGTACTTC.

This clonotype has a count of ten or more. This chain joins TRBV7-2 and TRBJ2-1; D ambiguous. This CDR3 is 14 amino acids long. V lost 1 base and J lost 8, with 12 bases in between. Germline CDR1 is SGHTA and CDR2 is FQGNSA. CDR3 in amino acids: CASSLVSIGYEQFF. The CDR3 DNA follows: TGTGCCAGCAGCTTAGTCTCGATCGGTTATGAGCAGTTCTTC.

This clonotype was counted at least ten times. CDR3 region: CASSLGAGGPYNEQFF. In nucleotides, the CDR3 is TGTGCCAGCAGCTTAGGTGCGGGGGGCCCATACAATGAGCAGTTCTTC. The chain uses TRBV7-6 and TRBJ2-1, with 8 bases lining up with TRBD2. The germline CDR1 and CDR2 sequences are SGHVS and FNYEAQ. V gave up 1 base and J gave up 4 bases; unmatched junction bases: 6. This CDR3 is 16 amino acids long.

The rearrangement uses TRBV3-1 and TRBJ1-6; TRBD1 is a possible D gene (5 bases). This CDR3 region has 14 residues. Germline V CDR1 and CDR2: LGHDT, YNNKEL (reference sequence). The germline V and J ends were trimmed by 7 bases and 10 bases, with 17 bases remaining between them. DNA of the CDR3: TGTGCCAGCACCGAGCGGGGCGTGAGGTCACCCCTCCACTTT. Translating gives CASTERGVRSPLHF.

This clonotype was seen more than once but under ten times. The gene calls are TRBV4-3 and TRBJ1-2; the match to TRBD1 covers 8 bases. The CDR3 length is 15 residues. Germline trimming cut 1 base from V and 7 bases from J; bases unmatched to any gene: 8. Germline loops: CDR1 LGHNA, CDR2 YSLEER. CDR3 amino acids: CASSQGRRGPGGYTF. In nucleotides, the CDR3 is TGCGCCAGCAGCCAAGGGCGCAGGGGGCCAGGTGGCTACACCTTC.

This clonotype was recorded a few times. This chain joins TRBV3-1 and TRBJ2-5; D gene ambiguous. CDR3 size: 13 residues. The V and J ends lost 3 bases and 5 bases respectively, with 10 bases between them. Per germline, CDR1 LGHDT and CDR2 YNNKEL (reference sequence). The CDR3 DNA is TGTGCCAGCAGCCACGAGCCTGGGGAGACCCAGTACTTC. It translates to CASSHEPGETQYF.

This clonotype was counted between two and nine times. The chain employs TRBV7-9 and TRBJ2-7; D might be TRBD2 (5 bases). Germline V gene lookup returns CDR1 SEHNR and CDR2 FQNEAQ (reference sequence). The V and J ends lost 3 bases and 6 bases respectively, with 15 bases between them. This CDR3 region has 14 residues. CDR3 in amino acids: CASSFREEGTEQYF. The CDR3 nucleotides are TGTGCCAGCAGCTTCAGAGAAGAGGGAACCGAGCAGTACTTC.

Of note for this clonotype: Mismatch with germline at one junction end may stem from a read error. This chain links TRBV2 with TRBJ1-4; D ambiguous. Germline assignment: CDR1 SNHLY and CDR2 FYNNEI. The CDR3 has 14 amino acids. The CDR3 sequence is CASSETGSNEKRFF. The CDR3 DNA sequence: TGTGCCAGCAGTGAAACGGGTAGTAATGAAAAACGGTTTTTT.

J is TRBJ1-2 and V is TRBV20-1; 9 positions agree with TRBD1. With 6 bases clipped from V and 7 bases from J, the junction kept 12 bases outside the gene matches. Germline CDR1 reads DFQATT; CDR2 reads SNEGSKA (reference sequence). The CDR3 has 14 residues. CDR3 protein: CSAGTGLPSVGYTF. CDR3 coding DNA: TGCAGTGCGGGGACAGGGCTCCCTTCGGTTGGCTACACCTTC.

This clonotype turned up a few times. This chain connects TRBV5-6 to TRBJ2-2, with TRBD1 matching over 9 bases. The CDR3 length is 15 residues. Germline V gives CDR1 SGHDT, CDR2 YYEEEE. V was pared by 2 bases and J by 6 bases, with 5 bases of the junction left unmatched. DNA for the CDR3: TGTGCCAGCAGCTTCGGGACAGGGCGGGCCGGGGAGCTGTTTTTT. This gives the protein CASSFGTGRAGELFF.

This clonotype was seen a few times. The J gene is TRBJ1-5, the V gene TRBV6-2 or TRBV6-3; TRBD1 might be the D (5 bases). The CDR3 is 14 residues long. V lost 2 bases and J 5 bases, leaving 10 bases between the germline ends. CDR1 is MNHEY, CDR2 SVGEGT, per germline. The CDR3 DNA reads TGTGCCAGCAGTTACACCAGGGTTGATCAGCCCCAGCATTTT. Its protein is CASSYTRVDQPQHF.

This chain links TRBV29-1 with TRBJ1-6; a weak D match, TRBD1 (5 bases). The length of the CDR3 is 16 residues. Trimming took off 0 bases at V and 7 bases at J, with 16 bases between the two ends. Germline V CDR1 and CDR2: SQVTM, ANQGSEA. In nucleotides, the CDR3 is TGCAGCGTTGAAGACCCCCGGGGGTTAGGCAATTCACCCCTCCACTTT. This sequence encodes CSVEDPRGLGNSPLHF.

The sample holds many counts of this clonotype. The V and J genes are TRBV12-3 or TRBV12-4 and TRBJ2-5; 9 nucleotides agree with TRBD1. The CDR3 runs 16 residues. The V and J ends lost 5 bases and 2 bases, in that order; junction bases with no gene match: 9. The DNA of the CDR3 is TGTGCCAGCAGTCTTCCCCGGGACAGGGCGCAAGAGACCCAGTACTTC. Its protein product is CASSLPRDRAQETQYF.

This clonotype has just a few counts. The V and J genes are TRBV30 and TRBJ2-7, with 7 positions matching TRBD1. This CDR3 spans 13 amino acids. With V trimmed by 2 bases and J by 0 bases, 1 base remained unmatched. Germline V gene data show CDR1 as GTSNPN and CDR2 as SVGIG (reference sequence). The CDR3 region is CAWSSGGSYEQYF. CDR3 bases: TGTGCCTGGAGTTCAGGGGGCTCCTACGAGCAGTACTTC.

A remark on this clonotype: One base away lies a much larger clone, so this may be a sequencing read error. The rearrangement links TRBV18 to TRBJ2-5, with D perhaps matching TRBD1 or TRBD2 (6 bases each). The J call may be wrong; the DNA end is better matched by TRBJ2-7. Per the germline V gene, CDR1 is KGHSH and CDR2 is LQKENI. The CDR3 totals 14 residues. The CDR3 nucleotides are TGTGCCAGCTCAATTACCTTAGGAGGGGGCGAGCAGTACTTC. It yields the protein CASSITLGGGEQYF.

This clonotype was observed a handful of times. The V and J genes are TRBV6-1 and TRBJ2-5; D perhaps matches TRBD1 (5 bases). Germline V gene data show CDR1 as MNHNS and CDR2 as SASEGT. This CDR3 comprises 15 residues. V was pared by 0 bases and J by 5 bases, with 13 bases between. CDR3 nucleotides: TGTGCCAGCAGTGAAGCCCTCACAGGCGACGAGACCCAGTACTTC. Translation gives CASSEALTGDETQYF.

This clonotype was detected many times. The rearrangement uses TRBV5-1 and TRBJ2-7; 10 positions agree with TRBD1. This CDR3 spans 15 amino acids. CDR1 is SGHRS and CDR2 is YFSETQ in the germline V gene. The V gene end was trimmed by 4 bases and the J gene end by 3 bases; junction bases not matched to a gene: 7. The CDR3 DNA reads TGCGCCAGCAGCCCCGGGACAGGGGATATCTACGAGCAGTACTTC. It encodes CASSPGTGDIYEQYF. The full variable domain, rest sourced from reference TRBV5-1 and TRBJ2-7, is KAGVTQTPRYLIKTRGQQVTLSCSPISGHRSVSWYQQTPGQGLQFLFEYFSETQRNKGNFPGRFSGRQFSNSRSEMNVSTLELGDSALYLCASSPGTGDIYEQYFGPGTRLTVT.

This clonotype came up many times. The chain combines TRBV20-1 with TRBJ2-5; 8 nucleotides line up with TRBD2. The J segment lost 3 bases and the V segment lost 4 bases, leaving 13 bases of the junction unmatched. This CDR3 is 16 amino acids long. CDR1 and CDR2 (germline): DFQATT, SNEGSKA (reference sequence). The CDR3 region is CSAITGLDVVEETQYF. The CDR3 DNA reads TGCAGTGCTATCACGGGACTAGATGTTGTCGAAGAGACCCAGTACTTC.